Sequencing of this TCR beta chain was carried out in a study of blood T cell repertoires in COVID-19. Study-wide context: From the United States, Italy and Spain came samples of acute and convalescent COVID-19. PBMCs, B-cell-depleted T cells, or T cells provided the cDNA or gDNA that made up the material.

Study processing details: Reference gene primer amplification yielded estimated nucleated cell counts. TCRdb's copy holds only in-frame clones and misses some; the assay was immunoSEQ multiplex PCR. V, J and clone size derive from that table, while D and trimming were established from the DNA sequence. The sample carries 75,000 to 100,000 clones, over 75% recorded once. The receptor comes from a human donor in a cohort sampled during active COVID-19. The sequencing sample was made of peripheral blood.

The CDR3 sequence: CSARDREGAEAFF. DNA for the CDR3: TGCAGCGCTAGGGACAGGGAGGGGGCTGAAGCTTTCTTT. The chain employs TRBV29-1 and TRBJ1-1; 9 positions agree with TRBD1. Germline CDR1 and CDR2: SQVTM and ANQGSEA. Losses at the gene ends were 7 bases for V and 6 bases for J; bases not matched to a gene: 9. This CDR3 region has 13 residues.